A single T cell receptor beta chain is shown here with its context. Generated by immunoSEQ multiplex PCR, the TCRdb table keeps only in-frame clones and is missing some. The sample contains 190,000 or so clones, approximately 84% of which appear only once. The germline V gene has CDR1 MDHEN and CDR2 SYDVKM. The germline V and J ends were trimmed by 2 bases and 2 bases, with 12 bases remaining between them. This CDR3 region has 16 residues. The entry originates in a study of blood T cell repertoires in COVID-19. Study at large: PBMCs, B-cell-depleted T cells, or T cells provided the cDNA or gDNA that made up the material.

The chain couples TRBV28 to TRBJ2-2; the D gene is possibly TRBD2 (5 bases). Material: PBMCs or T cells enriched from blood (not recorded which). The receptor was isolated from a man in his forties or fifties who had recovered from COVID-19. The chain's CDR3 is CASSLRGLPNTGELFF. CDR3 DNA sequence: TGTGCCAGCAGTTTACGTGGACTTCCAAACACCGGGGAGCTGTTTTTT.